The T cell receptor beta chain under discussion was sequenced for a study of T cell responses to AZD1222 COVID-19 vaccine. Libraries were prepared by immunoSEQ multiplex PCR; TCRdb keeps only in-frame clonotypes and omits some of them. The table lists under 150,000 clones, about 90% of them singletons, with around 2.8% in the top ten. J lost 2 bases, V lost 6 bases, and 4 bases had no gene match. The V gene's germline CDR1 is MDHEN and CDR2 SYDVKM. The CDR3 is 16 amino acids. This material consisted of peripheral blood, taken on day 0 of MenACWY control vaccination. The chain recombines TRBV28 with TRBJ2-1, with 13 nucleotides matching TRBD2. The source is an adult in good health. CDR3 in amino acids: CASRPGLAGAYNEQFF. The CDR3 bases are TGTGCCAGCAGACCCGGACTAGCGGGAGCCTACAATGAGCAGTTCTTC.